This entry describes one T cell receptor beta chain. The data originate from a study of long-term antiretroviral therapy in people with HIV. The CDR3 has 18 residues. Per the germline V gene, CDR1 is SGHTA and CDR2 is FQGTGA. V dropped 2 bases and J dropped 2; count of bases not matched to a gene: 10. At survey level, the immunoSEQ assay was run in its v3.0 version. Some clones are missing from TCRdb's copy, which holds only in-frame ones; the method was immunoSEQ multiplex PCR. The table has under 20,000 clones, approximately 75% seen once; the top ten hold roughly 15%. This clonotype was obtained from a woman between 50 and 59 years old with HIV. The gene calls are TRBV7-3 and TRBJ2-5; the match to TRBD2 covers 11 bases. The source was unsorted PBMCs, collected 1.5 years before starting antiretroviral therapy. The CDR3 bases are TGTGCCAGCAGCTTACAGGCTAGCGGGGGGCCCGTTCAAGAGACCCAGTACTTC. It translates to CASSLQASGGPVQETQYF. Based on the CDR3 plus reference TRBV7-3 and TRBJ2-5, the full variable domain is GAGVSQTPSNKVTEKGKYVELRCDPISGHTALYWYRQSLGQGPEFLIYFQGTGAADDSGLPNDRFFAVRPEGSVSTLKIQRTERGDSAVYLCASSLQASGGPVQETQYFGPGTRLLVL.